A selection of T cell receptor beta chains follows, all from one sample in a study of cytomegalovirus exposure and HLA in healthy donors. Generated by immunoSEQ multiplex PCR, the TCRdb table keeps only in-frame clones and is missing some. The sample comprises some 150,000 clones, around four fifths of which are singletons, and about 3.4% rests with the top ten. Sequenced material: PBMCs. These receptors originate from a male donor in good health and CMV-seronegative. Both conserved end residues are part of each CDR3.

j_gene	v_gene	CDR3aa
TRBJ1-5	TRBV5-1	CASSLGQGADQPQHF
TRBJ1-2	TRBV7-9	CASSLGGAGGGYTF
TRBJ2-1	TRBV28	CASSRTWRSDEQFF
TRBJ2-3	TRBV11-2	CASFGGTSIGDTQYF
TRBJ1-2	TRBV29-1	CSVGTGNYGYTF
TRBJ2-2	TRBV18	CASSPPGWDYTGELFF
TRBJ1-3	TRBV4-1	CASSPLPGPGNTIYF
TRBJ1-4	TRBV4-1	CASQLNRGETNEKLFF
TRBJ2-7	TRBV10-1	CASRKGQGEERDAYEQYF
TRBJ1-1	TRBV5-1	CASSLGQSMNTEAFF
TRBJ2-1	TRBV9	CASSPGLAGAGEQFF
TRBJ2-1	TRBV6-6	CASSYGGDYNEQFF
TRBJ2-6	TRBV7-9	CASSSPRGPGANVLTF
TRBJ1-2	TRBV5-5	CASSLGGVGYTF
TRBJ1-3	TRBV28	CASSPPLWRSSGNTIYF
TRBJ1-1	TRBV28	CASSAGRNTEAFF
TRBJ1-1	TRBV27	CASSHPTGGLAFF
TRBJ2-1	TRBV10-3	CAIADPGQGSNNEQFF
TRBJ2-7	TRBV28	CASSIPGLASNEQYF
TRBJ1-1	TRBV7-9	CASSSGQGVGAFF
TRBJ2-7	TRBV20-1	CSARRDVQYF
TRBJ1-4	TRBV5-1	CASSQQGATNEKLFF
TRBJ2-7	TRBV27	CASSLTGVYEQYF
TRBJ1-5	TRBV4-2	CASSQGQSYQPQHF
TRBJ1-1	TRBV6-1	CASSDRTRDRGKAFF
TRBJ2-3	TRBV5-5	CASSGGTVSTDTQYF
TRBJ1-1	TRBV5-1	CASSRLEDYEAFF
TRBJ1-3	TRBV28	CASSLRFRNTIYF
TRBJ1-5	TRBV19	CASSQTGAWGNQPQHF
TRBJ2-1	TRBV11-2	CASRRAGLANYNEQFF
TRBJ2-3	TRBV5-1	CASRVLMTGAAQGYTDTQYF
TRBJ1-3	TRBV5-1	CASSPRTGTGNTIYF
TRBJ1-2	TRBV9	CASSVTYRGYTF
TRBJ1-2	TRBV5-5	CASSISLQGRANYGYTF
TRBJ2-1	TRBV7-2	CASSLAVSGGYNEQFF
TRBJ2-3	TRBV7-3	CASSTLSTDTQYF
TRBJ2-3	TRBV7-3	CASSLVGRGHADTQYF
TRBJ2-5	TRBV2	CASSEALGLAGKKETQYF
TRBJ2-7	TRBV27	CASTTTGTVSYEQYF
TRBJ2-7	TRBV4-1	CASSQGLGGGQYEQYF
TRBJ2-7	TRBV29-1	CSVELSGRSYEQYF
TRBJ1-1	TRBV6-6	CASRDSDKNTEAFF
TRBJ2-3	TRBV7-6	CASSLAPPGLAGGLSDTQYF
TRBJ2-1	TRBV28	CASSRGRTSGSYNEQFF
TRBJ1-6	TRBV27	CASSFWSQGSGSPLHF
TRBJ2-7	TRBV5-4	CASSLRDFSSEQYF
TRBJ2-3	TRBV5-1	CASSLTEDTQYF